This TCR beta chain was profiled in a study of blood T cell repertoires in COVID-19. On the study more broadly: COVID-19 samples, acute and convalescent, were from the United States, Italy and Spain. T cells, B-cell-depleted T cells, or PBMCs supplied cDNA or gDNA.

The CDR3 has 15 residues. V trimming: 4 bases; J trimming: 0 bases; junction bases outside the gene matches: 5. CDR1 and CDR2 from the germline V gene are SGDLS and YYNGEE. Authors' data handling: Estimation of nucleated cell counts relied on the amplification of reference gene primers. Data came from immunoSEQ multiplex PCR; TCRdb stores just in-frame clones and leaves some out. V, J and clone size derive from that table, while D and trimming were established from the DNA sequence. The sample contains roughly 200,000 clones, roughly 78% of which appear only once. The receptor comes from a woman older than 75 with active or convalescent COVID-19. Specimen: peripheral blood. J is TRBJ2-3 and V is TRBV9; 7 nucleotides align to TRBD1. CDR3 nucleotide sequence: TGTGCCAGCAGCATACGGGACAGTAGCACAGATACGCAGTATTTT. Translating it yields CASSIRDSSTDTQYF.